The next 28 T cell receptor beta chains were all read from a single sample in a study of blood T cell repertoires in COVID-19 (TCRdb year 2020). Libraries were built with the immunoSEQ multiplex PCR assay. Held by TCRdb, this immuneACCESS table contains in-frame sequences only and omits some clones. Under half of the omission traces to an unresolved V gene where checked; the cause of the rest is unknown. This sample is represented by some 110,000 clones; approximately 88% of them were singletons. The ten largest clonotypes hold nearly 0.85% of the sample. Sequencing was carried out using peripheral blood. Source of these receptors: a woman aged 65 to 85 with acute or convalescent COVID-19.

This chain connects TRBV6-5 to TRBJ1-5; D uncertain. Germline CDR1 and CDR2: MNHEY and SVGAGI. The ends were cut back, 6 bases at V and 0 bases at J, with 9 bases in the middle. CDR3 length equals 14 residues. The CDR3 nucleotides are TGTGCCAGCAGCGCTTCGGGTAGCAATCAGCCCCAGCATTTT. Translating gives CASSASGSNQPQHF.

This rearrangement joins TRBV5-6 to TRBJ2-3, with 9 bases aligning to TRBD2. CDR3 length equals 16 residues. Trimming cost V 3 bases and J 0 bases; bases outside gene matches: 5. Germline V gene data show CDR1 as SGHDT and CDR2 as YYEEEE. The CDR3: CASSSAGGPSTDTQYF. Here the CDR3 DNA reads TGTGCCAGCAGCTCAGCGGGGGGCCCAAGCACAGATACGCAGTATTTT.

This rearrangement joins TRBV9 to TRBJ1-6; 8 positions match TRBD1. V lost 0 bases, J lost 9 bases, and 5 bases stayed unmatched. The germline gives CDR1 SGDLS, CDR2 YYNGEE. This CDR3 region has 15 residues. As DNA, the CDR3 is TGTGCCAGCAGCGTAGTGCCAGGGGGCAGTTCACCCCTCCACTTT. Translated, it gives CASSVVPGGSSPLHF.

The rearrangement joins TRBV19 to TRBJ1-5, with TRBD1 matching over 10 bases. The CDR3 is 13 residues long. The V and J ends lost 11 bases and 6 bases, in that order; junction bases with no gene match: 7. Germline CDR1 and CDR2: LNHDA and SQIVND (reference sequence). The CDR3 DNA follows: TGTGCCGGGTCGGGACAGGGGAGTCAGCCCCAGCATTTT. This encodes CAGSGQGSQPQHF. Full variable domain (rest looked up from reference TRBV19 and TRBJ1-5): DGGITQSPKYLFRKEGQNVTLSCEQNLNHDAMYWYRQDPGQGLRLIYYSQIVNDFQKGDIAEGYSVSREKKESFPLTVTSAQKNPTAFYLCAGSGQGSQPQHFGDGTRLSIL.

The V gene is TRBV19, the J gene TRBJ1-1, with 7 bases fitting TRBD1. The junction had 4 bases not matched to a gene; V was cut back by 6 bases and J by 0 bases. The germline V gene encodes CDR1 LNHDA and CDR2 SQIVND (reference sequence). CDR3 length equals 14 residues. Here the CDR3 reads CASSTTGLNTEAFF. The CDR3 DNA reads as TGTGCCAGTAGCACGACAGGGTTGAACACTGAAGCTTTCTTT.

V and J are TRBV14 and TRBJ1-6, with D perhaps matching TRBD1 (6 bases). Germline V gene data show CDR1 as SGHDN and CDR2 as FVKESK. This CDR3 region has 15 residues. V was cut by 3 bases and J by 6 bases, with 12 bases left in between. The CDR3 sequence: CASSHARGVNSPLHF. CDR3 coding DNA: TGTGCCAGCAGCCACGCCAGGGGAGTTAATTCACCCCTCCACTTT.

This rearrangement joins TRBV7-3 to TRBJ2-1; 7 bases map to TRBD2. Germline CDR1 and CDR2: SGHTA and FQGTGA. J gave up 2 bases and V 0 bases, and 1 base lay outside the gene matches. The CDR3 sequence is 15 residues long. The DNA of the CDR3 is TGTGCCAGCAGCTTAACGCGGGGGACCTACAATGAGCAGTTCTTC. Its protein is CASSLTRGTYNEQFF.

The V and J genes are TRBV5-4 and TRBJ2-6, with 8 bases that match TRBD1. Germline values: CDR1 SGHNT, CDR2 YYREEE (reference sequence). The CDR3 consists of 15 residues. The trim removed 2 bases at V and 4 bases at J, leaving 2 bases unmatched. Here the CDR3 reads CASSFRGLGANVLTF. As DNA, the CDR3 is TGTGCCAGCAGCTTCAGGGGGCTCGGGGCCAACGTCCTGACTTTC.

V is TRBV5-1 and J is TRBJ2-7; 8 bases agree with TRBD1. The CDR3 totals 16 residues. CDR1 is SGHRS, CDR2 YFSETQ, per germline. V trimming: 0 bases; J trimming: 2 bases; junction bases outside the gene matches: 7. The CDR3 here is CASSLGGTGTTYEQYF. DNA for the CDR3: TGCGCCAGCAGCTTGGGGGGGACAGGTACAACCTACGAGCAGTACTTC.

This clone was recorded once. The chain employs TRBV27 and TRBJ2-1; 12 nucleotides line up with TRBD2. The junction had 5 bases not matched to a gene; V was cut back by 5 bases and J by 6 bases. Germline CDR1 and CDR2: MNHEY and SMNVEV (reference sequence). CDR3 length: 15 amino acids. CDR3: CASSLRTSGTNEQFF. CDR3 coding DNA: TGTGCCAGCAGTCTACGGACTAGCGGGACCAATGAGCAGTTCTTC.

V gene TRBV19 combines with J gene TRBJ1-4; D is unresolved. CDR1 is LNHDA and CDR2 is SQIVND in the germline V gene (reference sequence). V was pared by 4 bases and J by 8 bases, with 11 bases between. The CDR3 loop spans 13 amino acids. CDR3 region: CASSTTAGEKLFF. CDR3 in DNA: TGTGCCAGTAGTACCACTGCGGGAGAAAAACTGTTTTTT.

CDR3 in DNA: TGTGCCTGGCAAATGGGTGAGACACGGACTTATGGCTACACCTTC. Protein product: CAWQMGETRTYGYTF. The genes are TRBV30 and TRBJ1-2; D uncertain. Germline V gene sequence: CDR1 GTSNPN, CDR2 SVGIG (reference sequence). With 5 bases removed from V and 5 bases from J, the gap between germline ends came to 21 bases. The CDR3 loop spans 15 amino acids.

CDR3 region: CASSHEVLSYEQYF. The CDR3 DNA is TGTGCCAGCAGCCACGAGGTTCTCTCCTACGAGCAGTACTTC. This chain links TRBV14 with TRBJ2-7; no clear D. CDR1 is SGHDN and CDR2 is FVKESK in the germline V gene. V shed 3 bases and J shed 0 bases, with 9 bases lying between them. This CDR3 has 14 residues.

This chain links TRBV11-3 with TRBJ1-1; D is perhaps TRBD1 (5 bases). Germline V gives CDR1 SGHNT, CDR2 YENEEA. Deletions cut 5 bases from V and 1 base from J, with 14 bases between. The CDR3 totals 15 residues. Written as DNA, the CDR3 is TGTGCCAGCAGCCAAGACAGCGATCCGAACACTGAAGCTTTCTTT. It specifies CASSQDSDPNTEAFF.

CDR3 sequence: CASSLAFGPYTGELFF. CDR3 nucleotides: TGTGCCAGCAGTCTAGCCTTCGGGCCCTACACCGGGGAGCTGTTTTTT. The genes are TRBV28 and TRBJ2-2; weak D call: TRBD2 (5 bases). Deletions cut 5 bases from V and 3 bases from J, with 16 bases between. CDR1 is MDHEN, CDR2 SYDVKM, per germline. The CDR3 extends over 16 amino acids. The entire variable domain, with the rest obtained from reference TRBV28 and TRBJ2-2, is as follows: DVKVTQSSRYLVKRTGEKVFLECVQDMDHENMFWYRQDPGLGLRLIYFSYDVKMKEKGDIPEGYSVSREKKERFSLILESASTNQTSMYLCASSLAFGPYTGELFFGEGSRLTVL.

The chain links TRBV25-1 to TRBJ1-1; TRBD1 is a possible D gene (5 bases). Trimming cost V 5 bases and J 3 bases, with 10 bases left between them. CDR3 size: 13 residues. Looked up from germline, CDR1 is MGHDK and CDR2 is SYGVNS. CDR3 sequence (DNA): TGTGCCAGCAGTCGGGGAGGGGACACTGAAGCTTTCTTT. It yields the protein CASSRGGDTEAFF.

V and J are TRBV28 and TRBJ2-7; D might be TRBD1 (6 bases). The CDR3 contains 14 residues. Trimming stripped 5 bases from V and 4 bases from J, with 15 bases between. Germline CDR1 and CDR2: MDHEN and SYDVKM. The CDR3 is CASSAPGARYEQYF. The CDR3 nucleotides read TGTGCCAGCAGTGCCCCAGGGGCCAGGTACGAGCAGTACTTC.

The V gene is TRBV19, the J gene TRBJ2-7; 10 bases are a match to TRBD1. Germline values: CDR1 LNHDA, CDR2 SQIVND (reference sequence). This CDR3 spans 15 amino acids. The trim removed 5 bases at V and 5 bases at J, leaving 9 bases unmatched. Here the CDR3 reads CASSSSGTGDDEQYF. The CDR3 DNA reads as TGTGCCAGTAGTTCGTCCGGGACAGGGGATGACGAGCAGTACTTC. The whole variable domain, remainder taken from reference TRBV19 and TRBJ2-7, is DGGITQSPKYLFRKEGQNVTLSCEQNLNHDAMYWYRQDPGQGLRLIYYSQIVNDFQKGDIAEGYSVSREKKESFPLTVTSAQKNPTAFYLCASSSSGTGDDEQYFGPGTRLTVT.

As for this clone: In the same sample, other DNA sequences code for this CDR3. The J gene is TRBJ2-5, the V gene TRBV5-1, with TRBD1 matching 10 bases. After removal of 5 bases from V and 4 bases from J, the junction contained 5 bases not matched to a gene. The CDR3 consists of 14 residues. Germline V gives CDR1 SGHRS, CDR2 YFSETQ. The DNA of the CDR3 is TGCGCCAGCAGTCTTGACAGGGGGCGAGAGACCCAGTACTTC. Amino acids: CASSLDRGRETQYF.

This clone was picked up a small number of times. The chain is built from TRBV18 and TRBJ2-3; 8 bases are a match to TRBD2. V shed 3 bases and J 1 base; nucleotides not matched to a gene: 3. The V gene's germline CDR1 is KGHSH and CDR2 LQKENI. CDR3 length equals 15 residues. CDR3 amino acids: CASSPAGGRTDTQYF. CDR3 DNA: TGTGCCAGCTCACCGGCGGGGGGACGCACAGATACGCAGTATTTT.

The chain uses TRBV19 and TRBJ1-5, with D tentatively TRBD1 (6 bases). CDR1 is LNHDA and CDR2 is SQIVND in the germline V gene (reference sequence). Trimming cost V 1 base and J 4 bases, with 11 bases left between them. This CDR3 is built from 15 residues. CDR3 sequence (DNA): TGTGCCAGTAGTATAGGGGGTACAGGGAATCAGCCCCAGCATTTT. Residues: CASSIGGTGNQPQHF.

The chain uses TRBV7-2 and TRBJ2-5; D perhaps matches TRBD2 (6 bases). Germline V gives CDR1 SGHTA, CDR2 FQGNSA. The CDR3 spans 14 residues. Trimming stripped 10 bases from V and 7 bases from J, with 22 bases between. The CDR3 bases are TGTGCCAAGGAAGAGGACTACTCCTCCGGGACCCAGTACTTC. It encodes CAKEEDYSSGTQYF.

The CDR3 nucleotides are TGTGCCAGCAGCTTAGGGGGGGGGAACACTGAAGCTTTCTTT. Amino acids: CASSLGGGNTEAFF. This chain joins TRBV11-2 and TRBJ1-1; D perhaps matches TRBD1 (5 bases). The CDR3 runs 14 residues. V shed 1 base and J shed 1 base, with 7 bases lying between them. Germline V gene data show CDR1 as SGHAT and CDR2 as FQNNGV.

This clone has just one count. This rearrangement joins TRBV28 to TRBJ2-7; 8 bases are shared with TRBD2. The CDR3 totals 13 residues. Germline V lookup: CDR1 MDHEN, CDR2 SYDVKM. J was trimmed by 4 bases and V by 7 bases; bases with no gene match: 6. The CDR3 DNA is TGTGCCAGCAAAGTAGCGGGAAGGTACGAGCAGTACTTC. It translates to CASKVAGRYEQYF.

In its sample, this clone was seen once. This sequence joins TRBV4-2 and TRBJ2-1, with 14 positions matching TRBD2. This CDR3 spans 16 amino acids. With 4 bases clipped from V and 8 bases from J, the junction kept 7 bases outside the gene matches. In germline, CDR1 is LGHNA, CDR2 YNFKEQ. CDR3 sequence reads: CASSLGTSGSRDEQFF. The CDR3 DNA is TGTGCCAGCAGCCTCGGGACTAGCGGGAGTCGGGATGAGCAGTTCTTC.

The V call is TRBV6-5, the J call TRBJ1-6; 8 nucleotides agree with TRBD1. The CDR3 has 13 residues. V trimming: 4 bases; J trimming: 10 bases; junction bases outside the gene matches: 3. The germline gives CDR1 MNHEY, CDR2 SVGAGI. CDR3 nucleotide sequence: TGTGCCAGCAGTTTACAGGGGGAGTCACCCCTCCACTTT. Translated, it gives CASSLQGESPLHF.

J is TRBJ2-3 and V is TRBV7-9, with 9 bases lining up with TRBD2. This CDR3 spans 17 amino acids. V lost 3 bases and J lost 4; bases outside the gene matches: 11. The germline V gene has CDR1 SEHNR and CDR2 FQNEAQ (reference sequence). Here the CDR3 DNA reads TGTGCCAGCAGCTTGACGGGACTAGCAAGGTATTCAGATACGCAGTATTTT. Protein product: CASSLTGLARYSDTQYF.

The chain carries TRBV19 and TRBJ2-6, with D unresolved. Germline CDR1 is LNHDA and CDR2 is SQIVND (reference sequence). With 7 bases removed from V and 2 bases from J, the gap between germline ends came to 12 bases. The CDR3 sequence is 15 residues long. The CDR3: CASTTPGPGANVLTF. The CDR3, as DNA: TGTGCCAGTACCACCCCAGGCCCTGGGGCCAACGTCCTGACTTTC.